This entry lists 21 T cell receptor beta chains sequenced from one sample in a study of T-cell memory formation after mild COVID-19. TCRdb reprocessed the 5' RACE reads via MiXCR and lists one record per CDR3 protein. The sample lists some 160,000 distinct CDR3 sequences; roughly 28% were seen once. The sample taken for sequencing was PBMCs or a T cell subset sorted from them (not recorded which). These receptors all stem from an adult woman who had mild COVID-19 (a few samples of this study predate the infection). Cell type and time point are not known.

The CDR3 region is CASSLGWDRVSYGYTF. The DNA for the CDR3 is TGTGCCAGCAGCTTGGGGTGGGACAGGGTCAGCTATGGCTACACCTTC. The chain has TRBV7-9 and TRBJ1-2; 9 nucleotides agree with TRBD1. CDR3 length: 16 amino acids. The V and J ends lost 3 bases and 4 bases, in that order; junction bases with no gene match: 9. Germline V gene data show CDR1 as SEHNR and CDR2 as FQNEAQ (reference sequence).

The chain employs TRBV7-3 and TRBJ2-7, with D unresolved. The V gene's germline CDR1 is SGHTA and CDR2 FQGTGA. The length of the CDR3 is 14 residues. The V end was cut by 1 base, the J end by 2 bases, with 9 bases between. CDR3 sequence: CASSLKGPTYEQYF. In DNA, the CDR3 is TGTGCCAGCAGCTTAAAAGGTCCCACCTACGAGCAGTACTTC. Full variable domain (remainder filled in from reference TRBV7-3 and TRBJ2-7): GAGVSQTPSNKVTEKGKYVELRCDPISGHTALYWYRQSLGQGPEFLIYFQGTGAADDSGLPNDRFFAVRPEGSVSTLKIQRTERGDSAVYLCASSLKGPTYEQYFGPGTRLTVT.

This chain links TRBV6-5 with TRBJ2-1, with TRBD2 as a possible D gene (6 bases). V was cut by 3 bases and J by 6 bases, with 9 bases left in between. The germline V gene encodes CDR1 MNHEY and CDR2 SVGAGI. This CDR3 has 13 residues. In DNA, the CDR3 is TGTGCCAGCAGTTATCGGGACTTCAATGAGCAGTTCTTC. This translates into CASSYRDFNEQFF.

The V call is TRBV9, the J call TRBJ1-1; D remains ambiguous. Trimming took off 3 bases at V and 1 base at J, with 13 bases between the two ends. The V gene's germline CDR1 is SGDLS and CDR2 YYNGEE. The CDR3 covers 15 residues. The CDR3: CASSARQGKNTEAFF. The CDR3 nucleotides read TGTGCCAGCAGCGCCCGACAAGGGAAGAACACTGAAGCTTTCTTT. Filled out from reference TRBV9 and TRBJ1-1, the complete variable domain reads DSGVTQTPKHLITATGQRVTLRCSPRSGDLSVYWYQQSLDQGLQFLIQYYNGEERAKGNILERFSAQQFPDLHSELNLSSLELGDSALYFCASSARQGKNTEAFFGQGTRLTVV.

This clonotype showed up just a few times. This sequence joins TRBV12-3 or TRBV12-4 and TRBJ1-6, with a tentative D call TRBD1 (5 bases). V was clipped by 9 bases and J by 10 bases, with 22 bases between them. CDR3 size: 15 residues. The CDR3 loop reads CARVPGPHVSSPLHF. The DNA of the CDR3 is TGTGCCAGAGTCCCGGGACCCCATGTTTCCTCACCCCTCCACTTT.

As DNA, the CDR3 is TGTGCCAGCAGCTTCTCAGGCCACGAGCAGTACTTC. Translating gives CASSFSGHEQYF. The V call is TRBV7-9, the J call TRBJ2-7; D call uncertain. The CDR3 spans 12 residues. V gave up 3 bases and J gave up 5 bases, with 8 bases separating them. CDR1 is SEHNR, CDR2 FQNEAQ, per germline (reference sequence).

CDR3 nucleotides: TGTGCCAGCTCACGGGACAGGGCGAACACCGGGGAGCTGTTTTTT. Its protein is CASSRDRANTGELFF. This sequence joins TRBV18 and TRBJ2-2; 9 bases match TRBD1. The CDR3 contains 15 residues. V dropped 4 bases and J dropped 0; count of bases not matched to a gene: 0. Per germline, CDR1 KGHSH and CDR2 LQKENI.

V usage is TRBV12-3 or TRBV12-4 and J usage is TRBJ2-2; D might be TRBD1 (5 bases). Trimming shortened V by 8 bases and J by 1 base, and 26 bases separated the two germline ends. The CDR3 spans 19 residues. CDR3 DNA: TGTGCCAGCCGCCCGCCGCAGGGTGGGCTCTTAGTGAACACCGGGGAGCTGTTTTTT. It is translated as CASRPPQGGLLVNTGELFF.

This clonotype was detected only a few times. This chain joins TRBV7-2 and TRBJ2-1; 12 bases map to TRBD2. CDR3 size: 18 residues. With 4 bases clipped from V and 7 bases from J, the junction kept 14 bases outside the gene matches. Germline loops: CDR1 SGHTA, CDR2 FQGNSA. CDR3 sequence reads: CASSSQRTSGNRRNEQFF. The CDR3 DNA reads as TGTGCCAGCAGCTCGCAAAGGACTAGCGGGAATCGTAGGAATGAGCAGTTCTTC.

This clonotype was seen more than once but under ten times. The chain uses TRBV20-1 and TRBJ2-1; the match to TRBD2 covers 10 bases. The CDR3 runs 15 residues. With 0 bases clipped from V and 10 bases from J, the junction kept 9 bases outside the gene matches. Germline CDR1 and CDR2: DFQATT and SNEGSKA (reference sequence). The CDR3 sequence: CSARDWSGRAGEQFF. The CDR3, as DNA: TGCAGTGCTAGAGATTGGAGCGGGAGGGCCGGAGAGCAGTTCTTC.

CDR3 sequence (DNA): TGTGCCAGCAGCTTGGGGGCTAGCGGGGGCCGGGAGACCCAGTACTTC. Translation: CASSLGASGGRETQYF. The rearrangement links TRBV5-4 to TRBJ2-5; 10 nucleotides agree with TRBD2. Germline V lookup: CDR1 SGHNT, CDR2 YYREEE (reference sequence). V dropped 0 bases and J dropped 5; count of bases not matched to a gene: 7. This CDR3 is 16 amino acids long.

The chain couples TRBV5-1 to TRBJ2-7; 7 nucleotides align to TRBD1. Germline V CDR1 and CDR2: SGHRS, YFSETQ. The CDR3 covers 14 residues. The ends lost 4 bases at V and 2 bases at J; junction bases unmatched: 6. CDR3 nucleotide sequence: TGCGCCAGCAGCATAGACAGGGATACCTACGAGCAGTACTTC. Translation: CASSIDRDTYEQYF.

As for this clonotype: An end of the junction does not agree with germline; a read error may underlie this. The chain recombines TRBV4-3 with TRBJ2-5; unclear D gene. Germline V gene lookup returns CDR1 LGHNA and CDR2 YSLEER. The CDR3 has 15 amino acids. In nucleotides, the CDR3 is TGCGCCAGCACCCAAGGATGGAGAGAACAAGAGACCCAGTACTTC. This translates into CASTQGWREQETQYF.

V gene TRBV29-1 combines with J gene TRBJ2-7; 9 nucleotides match TRBD2. The V gene's germline CDR1 is SQVTM and CDR2 ANQGSEA. The V and J ends lost 7 bases and 2 bases, in that order; junction bases with no gene match: 6. The CDR3 sequence is 13 residues long. The CDR3 nucleotides are TGCAGCGCTGTAGCGGGAGCGACCTACGAGCAGTACTTC. Its protein product is CSAVAGATYEQYF.

This clonotype was detected ten times or more. The J gene is TRBJ2-1, the V gene TRBV20-1; 13 bases are shared with TRBD2. This CDR3 contains 16 residues. Germline CDR1 is DFQATT and CDR2 is SNEGSKA (reference sequence). Trimming at V came to 5 bases and at J to 5 bases, leaving 9 bases not matched to a gene. The DNA for the CDR3 is TGCAGTGCTCCCCGCTCGGGACTAGCGGGAAACAATGAGCAGTTCTTC. It specifies CSAPRSGLAGNNEQFF.

Only a few counts were recorded for this clonotype. This chain links TRBV6-6 with TRBJ2-5, with TRBD2 matching over 12 bases. The CDR3 loop spans 16 amino acids. The J segment lost 2 bases and the V segment lost 2 bases, leaving 3 bases of the junction unmatched. Germline-derived CDR1 and CDR2 are MNHNY and SVGAGI (reference sequence). The CDR3 region is CASSYGLAGPQETQYF. The CDR3 DNA reads as TGTGCCAGCAGTTACGGACTAGCGGGGCCGCAAGAGACCCAGTACTTC.

This chain links TRBV4-1 with TRBJ1-1; D not resolved. Germline CDR1 is MGHRA and CDR2 is YSYEKL. This CDR3 has 14 residues. The ends were cut back, 0 bases at V and 5 bases at J, with 10 bases in the middle. CDR3 protein: CASSQEGWETEAFF. The CDR3 coding sequence is TGCGCCAGCAGCCAAGAGGGGTGGGAGACTGAAGCTTTCTTT.

The V gene is TRBV9, the J gene TRBJ1-2; D uncertain. Germline V gene sequence: CDR1 SGDLS, CDR2 YYNGEE. The CDR3 sequence is 14 residues long. Trimming pared 0 bases from V and 8 bases from J, leaving 14 bases between. Written as DNA, the CDR3 is TGTGCCAGCAGCGTAGCTACGGCAACTCTGGGCTACACCTTC. This encodes CASSVATATLGYTF. The complete variable domain, with remaining parts taken from reference TRBV9 and TRBJ1-2, reads DSGVTQTPKHLITATGQRVTLRCSPRSGDLSVYWYQQSLDQGLQFLIQYYNGEERAKGNILERFSAQQFPDLHSELNLSSLELGDSALYFCASSVATATLGYTFGSGTRLTVV.

J is TRBJ1-2 and V is TRBV6-6, with no clear D. Trimming took off 0 bases at V and 3 bases at J, with 8 bases between the two ends. The CDR3 consists of 14 residues. Germline V gene sequence: CDR1 MNHNY, CDR2 SVGAGI (reference sequence). The CDR3 spells CASSYSRTDYGYTF. CDR3 nucleotide sequence: TGTGCCAGCAGTTACTCCCGGACGGACTATGGCTACACCTTC.

CDR3 coding DNA: TGTGCCAGCAGTTACTCGATCCGTCCCAGGGGGGAGACCCAGTACTTC. Residues: CASSYSIRPRGETQYF. This chain joins TRBV6-6 and TRBJ2-5; 7 bases line up with TRBD1. The CDR3 is made up of 16 amino acids. With V trimmed by 0 bases and J by 5 bases, 9 bases remained unmatched. The V gene's germline CDR1 is MNHNY and CDR2 SVGAGI (reference sequence).

This clonotype was detected a few times. The chain uses TRBV7-9 and TRBJ2-7; D not certain. V was cut by 3 bases and J by 0 bases, with 12 bases left in between. Germline V gives CDR1 SEHNR, CDR2 FQNEAQ (reference sequence). CDR3 length: 15 amino acids. The CDR3: CASSLVSGPSYEQYF. CDR3 bases: TGTGCCAGCAGCTTGGTATCAGGACCCTCCTACGAGCAGTACTTC.